The 30 T cell receptor beta chains reported below all come from one sample, sequenced in a study of beta chain features in type 1 diabetes. Investigators reverse transcribed all isolated RNA, so they sequenced expressed TCRB transcripts. The repertoire was sequenced with immunoSEQ multiplex PCR; TCRdb's copy has only in-frame clones and lacks some. Found here are roughly 150,000 clones, 9% to 12% of them singletons; the top ten hold 0.45% to 0.6%. Overall study findings and caveats: Researchers report that Type 1 diabetes patients had moderately but significantly shorter TCRB CDR3s across all four CD4+ subsets.

These receptors' targets are unknown. The material sequenced was central memory CD4+ T cells from blood. The receptor source for this set is a man younger than 40 with type 1 diabetes.

This clone was seen more than once but under ten times. This rearrangement joins TRBV28 to TRBJ2-7; perhaps TRBD2 as D (6 bases). The CDR3 is 15 amino acids. V lost 3 bases, J lost 1 base, and 13 bases lay in between. Germline CDR1 and CDR2: MDHEN and SYDVKM. CDR3 nucleotide sequence: TGTGCCAGCAGTTTGGGGCCTAGCGAATCCTACGAGCAGTACTTC. This gives the protein CASSLGPSESYEQYF.

This clone was observed a few times. The CDR3 region has the DNA TGTGCCAGCAGCTTAGCCGGACACATGAACACTGAAGCTTTCTTT. It is translated as CASSLAGHMNTEAFF. This chain joins TRBV7-8 and TRBJ1-1; tentatively, D is TRBD1 (5 bases). The germline CDR1 and CDR2 sequences are SGHVS and FQNEAQ. The CDR3 covers 15 residues. The V and J ends lost 0 bases and 0 bases respectively, with 8 bases between them.

This clone was observed a few times. This chain joins TRBV4-2 and TRBJ2-7; tentative D call: TRBD1 (6 bases). This CDR3 is 15 amino acids long. V lost 0 bases and J lost 2, with 11 bases in between. The V gene's germline CDR1 is LGHNA and CDR2 YNFKEQ. In DNA, the CDR3 is TGTGCCAGCAGCCAAGATCTGGGGGCGACCTACGAGCAGTACTTC. Protein: CASSQDLGATYEQYF.

This clone was seen only a few times. The J gene is TRBJ2-1, the V gene TRBV5-4; D not certain. Trimming removed 0 bases from V and 0 bases from J, with 7 bases in between. Germline V gives CDR1 SGHNT, CDR2 YYREEE (reference sequence). This CDR3 contains 15 residues. The CDR3 protein is CASSLAPGSYNEQFF. CDR3 coding DNA: TGTGCCAGCAGCTTGGCGCCCGGCTCCTACAATGAGCAGTTCTTC.

This clone has just a few counts. This chain joins TRBV5-1 and TRBJ2-7; TRBD1 might be the D (6 bases). V lost 4 bases and J lost 3, with 14 bases in between. The CDR3 consists of 14 residues. CDR1 SGHRS and CDR2 YFSETQ come from the germline V gene. In DNA, the CDR3 is TGCGCCAGCAGCGGCACAGGGTTTGGCTACGAGCAGTACTTC. Its protein product is CASSGTGFGYEQYF.

This clone was seen a few times. The chain employs TRBV7-9 and TRBJ2-7; D perhaps matches TRBD2 (5 bases). V was pared by 3 bases and J by 7 bases, with 7 bases between. From germline, CDR1 is SEHNR and CDR2 FQNEAQ (reference sequence). This CDR3 is 11 amino acids long. The CDR3 nucleotides are TGTGCCAGCAGCTTCCAGCGGGAGCAGTACTTC. This encodes CASSFQREQYF.

This clone qualifies as medium-sized. CDR3 coding DNA: TGTGCCAGCAGCCAGGGACTAGCCAACAATGAGCAGTTCTTC. Its protein product is CASSQGLANNEQFF. The rearrangement joins TRBV14 to TRBJ2-1, with 9 bases lining up with TRBD2. The junction had 2 bases not matched to a gene; V was cut back by 3 bases and J by 5 bases. This CDR3 is 14 amino acids long. Germline loops: CDR1 SGHDN, CDR2 FVKESK.

Only a few counts were recorded for this clone. The CDR3 DNA reads as TGCAGCGTTGAAGCTTCCGGGTACAATGAGCAGTTCTTC. This translates into CSVEASGYNEQFF. The V gene is TRBV29-1, the J gene TRBJ2-1; D is undetermined. CDR1 and CDR2 (germline): SQVTM, ANQGSEA. V lost 1 base, J lost 4 bases, and 8 bases lay in between. This CDR3 is 13 amino acids long.

Ten or more counts support this clone. CDR3 sequence reads: CASSLNAGGINEQYF. The CDR3 nucleotides are TGTGCCAGCAGCTTAAACGCAGGGGGCATCAACGAGCAGTACTTC. The rearrangement joins TRBV7-2 to TRBJ2-7; TRBD1 aligns across 8 bases. V trimming: 2 bases; J trimming: 5 bases; junction bases outside the gene matches: 8. The CDR3 runs 15 residues. Germline V gene lookup returns CDR1 SGHTA and CDR2 FQGNSA.

The V and J genes are TRBV5-4 and TRBJ2-7, with 7 bases identical to TRBD2. Trimming removed 0 bases from V and 5 bases from J; junction bases left unmatched: 11. Germline V lookup: CDR1 SGHNT, CDR2 YYREEE (reference sequence). CDR3 length equals 16 residues. The DNA for the CDR3 is TGTGCCAGCAGCTTGGTGGGAAGCGGGATCAAAAACGAGCAGTACTTC. The encoded protein is CASSLVGSGIKNEQYF.

The rearrangement links TRBV28 to TRBJ2-7; D call uncertain. With 6 bases removed from V and 3 bases from J, the gap between germline ends came to 6 bases. CDR1 is MDHEN and CDR2 is SYDVKM in the germline V gene. The CDR3 spans 11 residues. CDR3 protein: CASSRIYEQYF. The CDR3 DNA follows: TGTGCCAGCAGCCGTATCTACGAGCAGTACTTC.

V and J are TRBV7-8 and TRBJ2-7; TRBD1 aligns across 9 bases. This CDR3 region has 16 residues. In germline, CDR1 is SGHVS, CDR2 FQNEAQ. The ends lost 4 bases at V and 1 base at J; junction bases unmatched: 8. The DNA of the CDR3 is TGTGCCAGCAGCTCACAGGGGGCTGCAGGTTCCTACGAGCAGTACTTC. Amino acids: CASSSQGAAGSYEQYF. The full variable domain, in which reference TRBV7-8 and TRBJ2-7 provide the parts outside the CDR3, is GAGVSQSPRYKVAKRGQDVALRCDPISGHVSLFWYQQALGQGPEFLTYFQNEAQLDKSGLPSDRFFAERPEGSVSTLKIQRTQQEDSAVYLCASSSQGAAGSYEQYFGPGTRLTVT.

This clone was seen a few times. The rearrangement uses TRBV10-3 and TRBJ2-7, with TRBD1 matching over 8 bases. V was clipped by 6 bases and J by 5 bases; unmatched bases: 3. This CDR3 has 12 amino acids. Germline CDR1 is ENHRY and CDR2 is SYGVKD. The CDR3 loop reads CAISLQGDEQYF. The CDR3 DNA follows: TGTGCCATCAGCCTACAGGGGGACGAGCAGTACTTC.

This clone was recorded a few times. The chain is built from TRBV18 and TRBJ1-1, with TRBD1 as a possible D gene (5 bases). Germline lookup yields CDR1 KGHSH and CDR2 LQKENI. Trimming stripped 2 bases from V and 8 bases from J, with 12 bases between. This CDR3 has 13 residues. The CDR3 region has the DNA TGTGCCAGCTCACCAGATCCAGGGTTGGAAGCTTTCTTT. This codes for CASSPDPGLEAFF.

This clone was counted only a few times. This chain links TRBV28 with TRBJ1-5, with TRBD1 as a possible D gene (5 bases). The V and J ends lost 5 bases and 11 bases respectively, with 19 bases between them. The CDR3 runs to 14 residues. The germline V gene encodes CDR1 MDHEN and CDR2 SYDVKM. CDR3 in DNA: TGTGCCAGCAGTCCTGGACGGGGGGTGTGGGCCCAGCATTTT. It yields the protein CASSPGRGVWAQHF.

This clone was found a few times. The V call is TRBV6-1, the J call TRBJ2-7, with 9 positions matching TRBD2. With V trimmed by 7 bases and J by 0 bases, 7 bases remained unmatched. There are 15 residues in the CDR3. The germline CDR1 and CDR2 sequences are MNHNS and SASEGT. CDR3 sequence: CASNLGLANSYEQYF. The DNA for the CDR3 is TGTGCCAGCAACTTAGGACTAGCGAACTCCTACGAGCAGTACTTC.

This chain connects TRBV18 to TRBJ1-2; no firm D call. The CDR3 totals 11 residues. Per the germline V gene, CDR1 is KGHSH and CDR2 is LQKENI. Trimming removed 3 bases from V and 8 bases from J, with 7 bases in between. CDR3 residues: CASSPSEGYTF. The CDR3 bases are TGTGCCAGCTCACCCTCGGAGGGCTACACCTTC.

There are a few counts of this clone. The chain joins TRBV2 to TRBJ2-2; TRBD2 agrees at 14 bases. Germline CDR1 SNHLY, CDR2 FYNNEI. Trimming took 10 bases from V and 5 from J; bases not matched to a gene: 6. CDR3 length equals 15 residues. CDR3: CATTSGRATTGELFF. In DNA form, the CDR3 reads TGTGCCACGACTAGCGGGAGGGCCACGACCGGGGAGCTGTTTTTT.

The CDR3 reads CASSKDQRDEQFF. CDR3 nucleotides: TGTGCCAGCAGCAAAGACCAGCGGGATGAGCAGTTCTTC. The rearrangement links TRBV11-2 to TRBJ2-1; the D gene is possibly TRBD2 (6 bases). The ends were cut back, 5 bases at V and 8 bases at J, with 13 bases in the middle. Looked up from germline, CDR1 is SGHAT and CDR2 is FQNNGV. The CDR3 extends over 13 amino acids.

The V and J genes are TRBV27 and TRBJ1-2; D call uncertain. Trimming removed 3 bases at V and 2 bases at J, with 7 bases between. Looked up from germline, CDR1 is MNHEY and CDR2 is SMNVEV (reference sequence). The length of the CDR3 is 13 residues. The CDR3 nucleotides read TGTGCCAGCAGTTTGCGGGTCAACTATGGCTACACCTTC. Its translation is CASSLRVNYGYTF.

In regard to this clone: The junction departs from germline at one end; a sequencing error may be responsible. The chain recombines TRBV9 with TRBJ2-1, with D possibly TRBD2 on 6 matching bases. The germline V gene has CDR1 SGDLS and CDR2 YYNGEE. This CDR3 has 14 amino acids. The DNA of the CDR3 is TGTGCCAGCAGCTCCCGGGACTCCAACAATGAGCAGTTCTTC. Encoded protein: CASSSRDSNNEQFF.

V usage is TRBV28 and J usage is TRBJ1-2; no clear D. V dropped 3 bases and J dropped 5 bases, with 13 bases sitting between them. Germline V gives CDR1 MDHEN, CDR2 SYDVKM. The length of the CDR3 is 14 residues. In nucleotides, the CDR3 is TGTGCCAGCAGTTTGCCCAGGTCTACGTATGGCTACACCTTC. The encoded protein is CASSLPRSTYGYTF.

This rearrangement joins TRBV19 to TRBJ2-5, with D possibly matching TRBD2 (6 bases). Trimming cost V 5 bases and J 0 bases, with 10 bases left between them. The germline V gene encodes CDR1 LNHDA and CDR2 SQIVND (reference sequence). This CDR3 region has 14 residues. The CDR3 nucleotides read TGTGCCAGTAGTGTCCGGGACTACCAAGAGACCCAGTACTTC. This gives the protein CASSVRDYQETQYF.

This clone was observed a handful of times. The rearrangement uses TRBV28 and TRBJ2-3, with D possibly matching TRBD2 (6 bases). Germline assignment: CDR1 MDHEN and CDR2 SYDVKM. The CDR3 runs 14 residues. Trimming pared 10 bases from V and 8 bases from J, leaving 22 bases between. In DNA form, the CDR3 reads TGTGCCACCCAATATGCAGGGACTTTTGGTACGCAGTATTTT. Protein: CATQYAGTFGTQYF.

In its sample, this clone was seen many times. The chain combines TRBV4-3 with TRBJ2-7, with D unresolved. Germline assignment: CDR1 LGHNA and CDR2 YSLEER. Trimming took 0 bases from V and 2 from J, leaving 14 bases between them. The CDR3 loop spans 16 amino acids. The CDR3 spells CASSQDWKELAYEQYF. CDR3 sequence (DNA): TGCGCCAGCAGCCAAGATTGGAAGGAGCTGGCCTACGAGCAGTACTTC.

This clone has just a few counts. The chain has TRBV4-3 and TRBJ2-3; weak D call: TRBD2 (6 bases). Germline CDR1 and CDR2: LGHNA and YSLEER. Trimming took 3 bases from V and 2 from J, leaving 15 bases between them. The CDR3 is 16 amino acids. CDR3 sequence reads: CASSQTGGRATDTQYF. The CDR3 nucleotides are TGCGCCAGCAGCCAGACTGGAGGGAGAGCCACAGATACGCAGTATTTT.

This clone was observed a handful of times. The rearrangement joins TRBV15 to TRBJ1-1; 10 bases align to TRBD1. Germline lookup yields CDR1 LNHNV and CDR2 YYDKDF (reference sequence). The CDR3 is made up of 14 amino acids. J lost 6 bases, V lost 5 bases, and 6 bases had no gene match. The CDR3 spells CATSRQGAGAEAFF. The CDR3, as DNA: TGTGCCACCAGCCGACAGGGGGCTGGAGCTGAAGCTTTCTTT.

This clone was detected a few times. A junction boundary mismatches the germline segment, possibly from a read error. This chain connects TRBV11-2 to TRBJ1-1, with D maybe TRBD1 (5 bases). The CDR3 consists of 13 residues. Germline V gene lookup returns CDR1 SGHAT and CDR2 FQNNGV. The CDR3 coding sequence is TGTGCCAGCAGCGTAGACAGAAACACTGAAGCTTTCTTT. It translates to CASSVDRNTEAFF.

The chain joins TRBV28 to TRBJ2-1; 8 bases align to TRBD2. Germline loops: CDR1 MDHEN, CDR2 SYDVKM. V was clipped by 5 bases and J by 9 bases; unmatched bases: 15. There are 16 residues in the CDR3. The CDR3 reads CASSPPVAGGPSEQFF. The CDR3 DNA reads TGTGCCAGCAGTCCACCCGTTGCGGGAGGCCCAAGTGAGCAGTTCTTC.

This clone was counted only a few times. This chain connects TRBV25-1 to TRBJ2-1; TRBD1 matches at 9 bases. The CDR3 runs 12 residues. J gave up 8 bases and V 6 bases, and 2 bases lay outside the gene matches. CDR1 is MGHDK, CDR2 SYGVNS, per germline. CDR3 sequence reads: CASRTGGHEQFF. The CDR3 bases are TGTGCCAGCAGGACAGGGGGGCATGAGCAGTTCTTC.